This T cell receptor (beta chain) was sequenced for a study of T cell responses to AZD1222 COVID-19 vaccine. About the research overall: Second-dose recipients at about 4 or about 12 weeks were treated as one pooled group.

Deletions cut 1 base from V and 1 base from J, with 2 bases between. From germline, CDR1 is LGHNA and CDR2 YNFKEQ. This CDR3 spans 13 amino acids. Assay: immunoSEQ multiplex PCR; the TCRdb copy retains only in-frame clones and omits some. The sample has 70,000 to 85,000 clones, 70% to 90% seen once; the top ten hold about 2.5%. This receptor was identified in an adult in good health. The V call is TRBV4-2, the J call TRBJ1-5; D remains unclear. The starting material was peripheral blood, obtained on day 0 of AZD1222 vaccination. Here the CDR3 DNA reads TGTGCCAGCAGCCAAGGGAGCAATCAGCCCCAGCATTTT. It encodes CASSQGSNQPQHF.